Below are 32 T cell receptor beta chains sequenced from a single sample in a study of early T cells in non-severe SARS-CoV-2 infection. Via MiXCR, TCRdb re-called the 5' RACE reads, giving one row per CDR3 protein. The sample includes tens of thousands of distinct CDR3 sequences, 5.6% seen only once; the top ten take roughly 7.1%. The sequenced sample was whole blood. The origin of the receptors is an adult who was a healthcare worker with PCR-confirmed SARS-CoV-2 infection or an uninfected control (not recorded which).

The sample holds many counts of this clonotype. The chain couples TRBV5-1 to TRBJ1-1; D call uncertain. V was cut by 4 bases and J by 3 bases, with 7 bases left in between. The CDR3 extends over 12 amino acids. Germline V gene lookup returns CDR1 SGHRS and CDR2 YFSETQ. The CDR3 bases are TGCGCCAGCAGCATCCGGGACACTGAAGCTTTCTTT. Encoded protein: CASSIRDTEAFF.

In this sample, this clonotype turned up many times. As DNA, the CDR3 is TGTGCCAGCAGCCCGGGGGGGCGCGGCGACACCATATATTTT. Its translation is CASSPGGRGDTIYF. The chain recombines TRBV7-2 with TRBJ1-3, with D possibly being TRBD1 (6 bases). The germline V gene encodes CDR1 SGHTA and CDR2 FQGNSA. Trimming pared 5 bases from V and 8 bases from J, leaving 16 bases between. This CDR3 has 14 residues.

This rearrangement joins TRBV30 to TRBJ1-2; possibly TRBD1 for D (6 bases). The ends were cut back, 4 bases at V and 9 bases at J, with 15 bases in the middle. There are 12 residues in the CDR3. The V gene's germline CDR1 is GTSNPN and CDR2 SVGIG (reference sequence). CDR3 loop: CAWTVQGASYTF. DNA of the CDR3: TGTGCCTGGACCGTACAGGGTGCCAGCTACACCTTC. Full variable domain (rest looked up from reference TRBV30 and TRBJ1-2): SQTIHQWPATLVQPVGSPLSLECTVEGTSNPNLYWYRQAAGRGLQLLFYSVGIGQISSEVPQNLSASRPQDRQFILSSKKLLLSDSGFYLCAWTVQGASYTFGSGTRLTVV.

J is TRBJ1-2 and V is TRBV6-5, with a weak D call TRBD1 (5 bases). The CDR3 has 15 amino acids. Trimming took 4 bases from V and 8 from J, leaving 20 bases between them. Germline CDR1 is MNHEY and CDR2 is SVGAGI. The CDR3 nucleotides read TGTGCCAGCAGTTCCTACTCCCGGGACGGCTTCGGCTACACCTTC. Amino acid sequence: CASSSYSRDGFGYTF.

This clonotype came up a few times. CDR3: CASSQDPAGGYNSPLHF. The CDR3 coding sequence is TGCGCCAGCAGCCAAGACCCAGCGGGAGGGTATAATTCACCCCTCCACTTT. The rearrangement joins TRBV4-3 to TRBJ1-6; no firm D call. Germline V gene data show CDR1 as LGHNA and CDR2 as YSLEER. This CDR3 comprises 17 residues. Trimming took off 0 bases at V and 4 bases at J, with 13 bases between the two ends.

The chain employs TRBV7-2 and TRBJ2-5; tentatively, D is TRBD2 (6 bases). The V gene lost 0 bases and the J gene lost 5 bases, with 13 bases spanning the gap. The CDR3 length is 15 residues. CDR1 and CDR2 from the germline V gene are SGHTA and FQGNSA. CDR3 in DNA: TGTGCCAGCAGCTTAGCCGGGGGAATGGGGGAGACCCAGTACTTC. Translating it yields CASSLAGGMGETQYF.

V is TRBV24-1 and J is TRBJ2-3; D uncertain. V was clipped by 8 bases and J by 2 bases, with 10 bases between them. The CDR3 spans 13 residues. The germline V gene has CDR1 KGHDR and CDR2 SFDVKD. The CDR3, as DNA: TGTGCCACCATGCGGAACCCCACAGATACGCAGTATTTT. Translating gives CATMRNPTDTQYF.

This clonotype was observed many times. The chain uses TRBV5-1 and TRBJ2-5; TRBD1 matches at 8 bases. This CDR3 has 15 residues. Germline trimming cut 2 bases from V and 4 bases from J; bases unmatched to any gene: 7. In germline, CDR1 is SGHRS, CDR2 YFSETQ. In DNA, the CDR3 is TGCGCCAGCAGCTTCAACAGGGGGATAGGAGAGACCCAGTACTTC. Amino acid sequence: CASSFNRGIGETQYF.

This clonotype was counted ten times or more. The chain recombines TRBV7-9 with TRBJ2-7; no definite D call. The V end lost 4 bases, the J end lost 3 bases, and 7 bases lay between the germline ends. CDR3 length: 12 amino acids. The germline CDR1 and CDR2 sequences are SEHNR and FQNEAQ (reference sequence). CDR3 in amino acids: CASSSDDYEQYF. The CDR3 DNA follows: TGTGCCAGCAGCTCCGACGACTACGAGCAGTACTTC. The whole variable domain, remainder taken from reference TRBV7-9 and TRBJ2-7, is DTGVSQNPRHKITKRGQNVTFRCDPISEHNRLYWYRQTLGQGPEFLTYFQNEAQLEKSRLLSDRFSAERPKGSFSTLEIQRTEQGDSAMYLCASSSDDYEQYFGPGTRLTVT.

The chain carries TRBV30 and TRBJ2-2; D remains unclear. The CDR3 contains 14 residues. V dropped 2 bases and J dropped 7 bases, with 14 bases sitting between them. Germline V gives CDR1 GTSNPN, CDR2 SVGIG (reference sequence). The CDR3 DNA follows: TGTGCCTGGAGTATCTCCCCCTCCCGCGGGGAGCTGTTTTTT. Its protein is CAWSISPSRGELFF. Full variable domain (rest looked up from reference TRBV30 and TRBJ2-2): SQTIHQWPATLVQPVGSPLSLECTVEGTSNPNLYWYRQAAGRGLQLLFYSVGIGQISSEVPQNLSASRPQDRQFILSSKKLLLSDSGFYLCAWSISPSRGELFFGEGSRLTVL.

Ten or more counts support this clonotype. This sequence joins TRBV19 and TRBJ2-1; the D gene is possibly TRBD2 (6 bases). This CDR3 is 15 amino acids long. The germline V gene encodes CDR1 LNHDA and CDR2 SQIVND (reference sequence). Trimming pared 3 bases from V and 8 bases from J, leaving 17 bases between. The CDR3 DNA sequence: TGTGCCAGTAGTATGTCACTAGCTTCCCGTTATGAGCAGTTCTTC. The encoded protein is CASSMSLASRYEQFF. The full variable domain, rest sourced from reference TRBV19 and TRBJ2-1, is DGGITQSPKYLFRKEGQNVTLSCEQNLNHDAMYWYRQDPGQGLRLIYYSQIVNDFQKGDIAEGYSVSREKKESFPLTVTSAQKNPTAFYLCASSMSLASRYEQFFGPGTRLTVL.

The sample holds many counts of this clonotype. V is TRBV7-2 and J is TRBJ1-5; no clear D gene. The CDR3 consists of 14 residues. V was shortened by 4 bases and J by 6 bases, with 13 bases between the two germline ends. Germline CDR1 reads SGHTA; CDR2 reads FQGNSA. Here the CDR3 DNA reads TGTGCCAGCAGCTCGACAAGATCGGTTCAGCCCCAGCATTTT. It yields the protein CASSSTRSVQPQHF.

The chain is built from TRBV5-1 and TRBJ2-7; 7 nucleotides align to TRBD1. CDR3 length: 13 amino acids. J was trimmed by 5 bases and V by 9 bases; bases with no gene match: 11. Per germline, CDR1 SGHRS and CDR2 YFSETQ. In DNA form, the CDR3 reads TGCGCCACCGCCAGGACAGGCGGAAACGAGCAGTACTTC. Its protein product is CATARTGGNEQYF.

This clonotype was observed at least ten times. The rearrangement joins TRBV18 to TRBJ2-1, with D hard to call. The CDR3 runs to 14 residues. The V end was cut by 1 base, the J end by 10 bases, with 14 bases between. From germline, CDR1 is KGHSH and CDR2 LQKENI. DNA for the CDR3: TGTGCCAGCTCACCACTATCCACGGAAGCGGAGCAGTTCTTC. As protein: CASSPLSTEAEQFF.

This clonotype was found many times. The gene calls are TRBV5-6 and TRBJ2-2, with D unclear. Germline V gene lookup returns CDR1 SGHDT and CDR2 YYEEEE. Trimming stripped 6 bases from V and 4 bases from J, with 13 bases between. The CDR3 covers 14 residues. The CDR3 nucleotides are TGTGCCAGCACCCTAGGAGTCCCCACCGGGGAGCTGTTTTTT. Protein product: CASTLGVPTGELFF.

The sample holds many counts of this clonotype. V is TRBV10-3 and J is TRBJ2-5; D not resolved. V was shortened by 10 bases and J by 5 bases, with 23 bases between the two germline ends. Germline CDR1 and CDR2: ENHRY and SYGVKD. This CDR3 is 15 amino acids long. In DNA form, the CDR3 reads TGTGCCACGCAAAGGCGTGGGAAGGAACGGGAGACCCAGTACTTC. As protein: CATQRRGKERETQYF.

This clonotype was counted ten times or more. The CDR3 loop is CSADDTEAFF. For the CDR3, the DNA is TGCAGCGCAGACGACACTGAAGCTTTCTTT. V gene TRBV29-1 combines with J gene TRBJ1-1; no firm D call. Per the germline V gene, CDR1 is SQVTM and CDR2 is ANQGSEA. The CDR3 spans 10 residues. V was pared by 7 bases and J by 3 bases, with 6 bases between.

Many counts were recorded for this clonotype. The chain is built from TRBV20-1 and TRBJ1-1; D unclear. Germline CDR1 reads DFQATT; CDR2 reads SNEGSKA (reference sequence). The CDR3 runs 8 residues. Trimming shortened V by 6 bases and J by 7 bases, and 3 bases separated the two germline ends. The CDR3 region is CSAGEAFF. The CDR3 DNA sequence: TGCAGTGCAGGTGAAGCTTTCTTT.

This clonotype qualifies as medium-sized. The rearrangement uses TRBV29-1 and TRBJ1-1, with D maybe TRBD1 (6 bases). Per germline, CDR1 SQVTM and CDR2 ANQGSEA. The V gene lost 6 bases and the J gene lost 4 bases, with 15 bases spanning the gap. The CDR3 length is 13 residues. The CDR3 DNA reads TGCAGCGTCGACCAGGGGCCAGGCACTGAAGCTTTCTTT. This gives the protein CSVDQGPGTEAFF.

This chain uses TRBV7-9 with TRBJ2-2; 7 nucleotides match TRBD2. Trimming took 6 bases from V and 3 from J; bases not matched to a gene: 7. This CDR3 is built from 15 residues. The germline V gene has CDR1 SEHNR and CDR2 FQNEAQ (reference sequence). The CDR3 protein is CASREGAGDTGELFF. CDR3 DNA sequence: TGTGCCAGCAGGGAGGGTGCGGGGGACACCGGGGAGCTGTTTTTT.

The table lists this clonotype with many counts. The V and J genes are TRBV20-1 and TRBJ2-7, with D perhaps TRBD1 (6 bases). V lost 6 bases, J lost 1 base, and 16 bases lay in between. Germline V lookup: CDR1 DFQATT, CDR2 SNEGSKA (reference sequence). The CDR3 runs to 14 residues. CDR3 residues: CSARDIGGSYEQYF. The CDR3 DNA sequence: TGCAGTGCACGGGACATTGGAGGATCCTACGAGCAGTACTTC.

This clonotype was seen repeatedly, ten times or more. The chain couples TRBV21-1 to TRBJ1-5. TRBV21-1 has pseudogene status. The length of the CDR3 is 13 residues. The CDR3 loop is CASIGDSNQPQHF. The CDR3 nucleotides are TGTGCCAGCATAGGAGATAGCAATCAGCCCCAGCATTTT.

This clonotype was observed many times. The V call is TRBV30, the J call TRBJ1-1, with D possibly being TRBD1 (5 bases). V was shortened by 1 base and J by 6 bases, with 12 bases between the two germline ends. The CDR3 is made up of 13 amino acids. The germline V gene has CDR1 GTSNPN and CDR2 SVGIG (reference sequence). The CDR3 DNA reads as TGTGCCTGGAGTGGAGGGGTTTGGTCTGAAGCTTTCTTT. Protein sequence: CAWSGGVWSEAFF.

This clonotype was found a few times. The V gene is TRBV5-1, the J gene TRBJ2-2; 10 nucleotides align to TRBD2. The CDR3 length is 16 residues. CDR1 SGHRS and CDR2 YFSETQ come from the germline V gene. Trimming cost V 0 bases and J 3 bases; bases outside gene matches: 2. In nucleotides, the CDR3 is TGCGCCAGCAGCTTGGTGGGACTAGCGTACACCGGGGAGCTGTTTTTT. This encodes CASSLVGLAYTGELFF.

This clonotype occurred many times. The rearrangement uses TRBV29-1 and TRBJ2-4, with 7 bases that match TRBD2. V was clipped by 7 bases and J by 4 bases; unmatched bases: 13. The CDR3 contains 15 residues. Germline assignment: CDR1 SQVTM and CDR2 ANQGSEA. CDR3 DNA: TGCAGCGCCCGGACACAACTAGCGCAGAAAAACATTCAGTACTTC. It specifies CSARTQLAQKNIQYF.

This clonotype has a count of ten or more. The chain carries TRBV7-2 and TRBJ1-3; the D gene is possibly TRBD1 (6 bases). The CDR3 runs to 15 residues. The germline V gene encodes CDR1 SGHTA and CDR2 FQGNSA. The V and J ends lost 5 bases and 0 bases respectively, with 11 bases between them. The CDR3: CASSPGTHSGNTIYF. CDR3 bases: TGTGCCAGCAGCCCCGGGACACACTCTGGAAACACCATATATTTT.

This clonotype occurred many times. The CDR3 loop is CASSSPSQGVGELFF. CDR3 in DNA: TGTGCCAGCAGCTCTCCCAGCCAGGGGGTCGGGGAGCTGTTTTTT. The chain recombines TRBV5-6 with TRBJ2-2, with 7 bases aligning to TRBD1. V lost 3 bases and J lost 7; bases outside the gene matches: 9. Germline V gene sequence: CDR1 SGHDT, CDR2 YYEEEE. This CDR3 spans 15 amino acids.

This clonotype was detected a few times. This chain joins TRBV10-3 and TRBJ2-7, with 8 nucleotides matching TRBD2. J gave up 2 bases and V 4 bases, and 13 bases lay outside the gene matches. CDR3 length equals 17 residues. Germline CDR1 and CDR2: ENHRY and SYGVKD. The CDR3 bases are TGTGCCATCAGTGGGGGAGATAAGCGGGAGTATCCCTACGAGCAGTACTTC. Its protein is CAISGGDKREYPYEQYF.

This clonotype appeared a few times. J is TRBJ2-5 and V is TRBV5-1, with 9 bases fitting TRBD2. The germline V gene has CDR1 SGHRS and CDR2 YFSETQ. This CDR3 spans 16 amino acids. Trimming cost V 6 bases and J 4 bases; bases outside gene matches: 13. CDR3 bases: TGCGCCAGCACCCCATCGGCGGGGGGGCCTCGAGAGACCCAGTACTTC. It codes for CASTPSAGGPRETQYF.

This clonotype was observed a few times. The chain employs TRBV6-1 and TRBJ2-1, with 8 bases that match TRBD1. This CDR3 region has 18 residues. The V and J ends lost 8 bases and 6 bases, in that order; junction bases with no gene match: 21. The germline CDR1 and CDR2 sequences are MNHNS and SASEGT. The CDR3 loop is CASARGGSRTGSLNEQFF. CDR3 DNA sequence: TGTGCCAGCGCCAGAGGGGGGTCGAGGACAGGGTCCCTCAATGAGCAGTTCTTC.

This clonotype was counted between two and nine times. The chain is built from TRBV30 and TRBJ1-5; D is uncertain. The CDR3 sequence is 13 residues long. V was pared by 2 bases and J by 2 bases, with 7 bases between. Germline lookup yields CDR1 GTSNPN and CDR2 SVGIG (reference sequence). The CDR3 DNA reads as TGTGCCTGGAGTACAAGTGGCAATCAGCCCCAGCATTTT. Its protein is CAWSTSGNQPQHF.

This clonotype was seen repeatedly, ten times or more. The chain links TRBV10-1 to TRBJ2-2; perhaps TRBD1 as D (6 bases). V lost 7 bases and J lost 0, with 12 bases in between. The CDR3 is 15 amino acids. The germline CDR1 and CDR2 sequences are WNHNN and SYGVQD (reference sequence). The CDR3: CASIRTGPNTGELFF. DNA of the CDR3: TGCGCCAGCATACGCACAGGGCCGAACACCGGGGAGCTGTTTTTT.